One sample yielded the 17 T cell receptor beta chains listed below, sequenced in a study of T-cell memory formation after mild COVID-19. TCRdb re-derived calls from the 5' RACE reads in MiXCR, one entry per CDR3 protein. The sample comprises some 320,000 distinct CDR3 sequences, approximately 15% of which are singletons, and roughly 23% rests with the top ten. Sample: PBMCs or a T cell subset sorted from them (not recorded which). Receptors were obtained from a man younger than 35 who had mild COVID-19 (a few samples of this study predate the infection). Cell type and time point are not known.

This clonotype has only a few counts. V is TRBV12-3 or TRBV12-4 and J is TRBJ2-2; 7 positions match TRBD1. Trimming removed 3 bases from V and 6 bases from J; junction bases left unmatched: 7. The CDR3 loop spans 15 amino acids. The CDR3 reads CASSFLQGKAGELFF. CDR3 DNA sequence: TGTGCCAGCAGTTTCCTACAGGGGAAAGCCGGGGAGCTGTTTTTT.

The rearrangement joins TRBV5-1 to TRBJ2-7; no reliable D call. V dropped 0 bases and J dropped 3 bases, with 16 bases sitting between them. The CDR3 has 16 amino acids. Germline-derived CDR1 and CDR2 are SGHRS and YFSETQ. This CDR3 reads CASSLVLLKTGYEQYF. The CDR3 DNA reads as TGCGCCAGCAGCTTGGTACTATTAAAGACGGGCTACGAGCAGTACTTC.

This clonotype occurred a few times. The chain carries TRBV2 and TRBJ2-4; D gene unclear. The CDR3 totals 11 residues. V lost 5 bases, J lost 9 bases, and 8 bases lay in between. Germline values: CDR1 SNHLY, CDR2 FYNNEI. The CDR3: CASSYLGIQYF. Written as DNA, the CDR3 is TGTGCCAGCAGTTACTTAGGCATTCAGTACTTC. Drawing the rest from reference TRBV2 and TRBJ2-4, the complete variable domain is EPEVTQTPSHQVTQMGQEVILRCVPISNHLYFYWYRQILGQKVEFLVSFYNNEISEKSEIFDDQFSVERPDGSNFTLKIRSTKLEDSAMYFCASSYLGIQYFGAGTRLSVL.

This chain uses TRBV10-3 with TRBJ2-5, with 9 positions matching TRBD2. V lost 3 bases to trimming and J lost 5 bases; unmatched junction nucleotides: 10. From germline, CDR1 is ENHRY and CDR2 SYGVKD. The CDR3 has 16 amino acids. Written as DNA, the CDR3 is TGTGCCATCAGTGACCGGCTAGCGGGGCATCGGGAGACCCAGTACTTC. Its translation: CAISDRLAGHRETQYF.

The chain combines TRBV7-6 with TRBJ2-3; TRBD2 matches 8 bases. Germline V gene lookup returns CDR1 SGHVS and CDR2 FNYEAQ. Trimming took 1 base from V and 1 from J; bases not matched to a gene: 4. CDR3 length equals 16 residues. The CDR3: CASSLESGGRTDTQYF. The CDR3 DNA reads TGTGCCAGCAGCTTAGAAAGCGGGGGCCGCACAGATACGCAGTATTTT.

There are a few counts of this clonotype. This chain joins TRBV5-6 and TRBJ2-1; D is possibly TRBD1 or TRBD2 (6 bases each). This CDR3 has 15 residues. With 5 bases removed from V and 4 bases from J, the gap between germline ends came to 16 bases. Looked up from germline, CDR1 is SGHDT and CDR2 is YYEEEE. The CDR3 coding sequence is TGTGCCAGCAGGCACGCTAGGGGGGCTTACAATGAGCAGTTCTTC. Its protein is CASRHARGAYNEQFF.

A few counts support this clonotype. The genes are TRBV29-1 and TRBJ1-1; possible D gene TRBD1, 6 bases. There are 14 residues in the CDR3. The germline V and J ends were trimmed by 0 bases and 3 bases, with 11 bases remaining between them. Germline CDR1 and CDR2: SQVTM and ANQGSEA. The CDR3, as DNA: TGCAGCGTTGAAGAACGGGGGCGGTACACTGAAGCTTTCTTT. This translates into CSVEERGRYTEAFF.

CDR3 DNA sequence: TGTGCCTGGAGTGTACCGAGGTCTCAACTAGCTTACACCGGGGAGCTGTTTTTT. Amino acids: CAWSVPRSQLAYTGELFF. The V call is TRBV30, the J call TRBJ2-2, with D perhaps TRBD2 (6 bases). Germline lookup yields CDR1 GTSNPN and CDR2 SVGIG (reference sequence). Trimming shortened V by 0 bases and J by 3 bases, and 20 bases separated the two germline ends. The CDR3 spans 18 residues.

This clonotype showed up just a few times. The V and J genes are TRBV3-1 and TRBJ1-1; the D is unclear. CDR3 length: 14 residues. The V gene lost 1 base and the J gene lost 11 bases, with 17 bases spanning the gap. Per germline, CDR1 LGHDT and CDR2 YNNKEL (reference sequence). CDR3 protein: CASSQGSRGLWAFF. In DNA form, the CDR3 reads TGTGCCAGCAGCCAAGGCTCCCGAGGTTTATGGGCTTTCTTT.

The rearrangement uses TRBV28 and TRBJ2-7; D is perhaps TRBD1 (6 bases). This CDR3 is built from 12 residues. Germline V lookup: CDR1 MDHEN, CDR2 SYDVKM. V lost 8 bases and J 4 bases, leaving 12 bases between the germline ends. The CDR3 region is CASSTGTYEQYV. Here the CDR3 DNA reads TGTGCCAGCTCGACAGGTACATACGAGCAGTACGTC.

J is TRBJ1-2 and V is TRBV7-2; D is undetermined. V lost 0 bases and J lost 4, with 9 bases in between. Germline lookup yields CDR1 SGHTA and CDR2 FQGNSA. The CDR3 has 14 amino acids. The CDR3 coding sequence is TGTGCCAGCAGCTTAGCCCCAACAGTCTATGGCTACACCTTC. This sequence encodes CASSLAPTVYGYTF.

CDR3 bases: TGTGCCAGCAGCGTAGTGAAAGGGAGAGACGAGCAGTACTTC. Translated, it gives CASSVVKGRDEQYF. The chain employs TRBV9 and TRBJ2-7, with TRBD2 as a possible D gene (5 bases). Trimming removed 0 bases from V and 5 bases from J, with 12 bases in between. The germline gives CDR1 SGDLS, CDR2 YYNGEE. The CDR3 length is 14 residues. The entire variable domain, with the rest obtained from reference TRBV9 and TRBJ2-7, is as follows: DSGVTQTPKHLITATGQRVTLRCSPRSGDLSVYWYQQSLDQGLQFLIQYYNGEERAKGNILERFSAQQFPDLHSELNLSSLELGDSALYFCASSVVKGRDEQYFGPGTRLTVT.

This clonotype was counted ten times or more. The chain couples TRBV27 to TRBJ2-5, with 12 bases fitting TRBD1. The junction had 5 bases not matched to a gene; V was cut back by 4 bases and J by 5 bases. In germline, CDR1 is MNHEY, CDR2 SMNVEV (reference sequence). The CDR3 contains 15 residues. The CDR3: CASSSGTGGVETQYF. The CDR3 DNA reads as TGTGCCAGCAGTTCGGGGACAGGGGGCGTGGAGACCCAGTACTTC.

This clonotype has ten or more counts. An end of the junction does not agree with germline; a read error may underlie this. This chain links TRBV7-3 with TRBJ2-3; 9 nucleotides match TRBD2. In germline, CDR1 is SGHTA, CDR2 FQGTGA. The CDR3 length is 12 residues. The CDR3 sequence: CASSSGADTQYF. For the CDR3, the DNA is TGCGCCAGCTCTAGCGGGGCAGATACGCAGTATTTT.

For the CDR3, the DNA is TGCAGTGCCCGGAGCCTAAACTACGAGCAGTACTTC. This codes for CSARSLNYEQYF. This chain joins TRBV20-1 and TRBJ2-7; D gene uncertain. CDR3 length: 12 amino acids. V was cut by 6 bases and J by 3 bases, with 12 bases left in between. CDR1 and CDR2 from the germline V gene are DFQATT and SNEGSKA (reference sequence).

In this sample, this clonotype turned up a few times. The chain combines TRBV29-1 with TRBJ2-7, with 7 nucleotides matching TRBD1. The CDR3 totals 18 residues. Germline V gives CDR1 SQVTM, CDR2 ANQGSEA. J gave up 3 bases and V 1 base, and 18 bases lay outside the gene matches. CDR3 DNA sequence: TGCAGCGTTGAAGTTCCCTGGAAACAGGGGCCTCGTTACTACGAGCAGTACGTC. This encodes CSVEVPWKQGPRYYEQYV.

The CDR3 spells CASSGGQGGYGYTF. The DNA for the CDR3 is TGTGCCAGCAGCGGAGGACAGGGTGGTTATGGCTACACCTTC. The genes are TRBV9 and TRBJ1-2; 8 positions agree with TRBD1. Trimming cost V 3 bases and J 5 bases; bases outside gene matches: 6. The germline CDR1 and CDR2 sequences are SGDLS and YYNGEE. The CDR3 spans 14 residues.